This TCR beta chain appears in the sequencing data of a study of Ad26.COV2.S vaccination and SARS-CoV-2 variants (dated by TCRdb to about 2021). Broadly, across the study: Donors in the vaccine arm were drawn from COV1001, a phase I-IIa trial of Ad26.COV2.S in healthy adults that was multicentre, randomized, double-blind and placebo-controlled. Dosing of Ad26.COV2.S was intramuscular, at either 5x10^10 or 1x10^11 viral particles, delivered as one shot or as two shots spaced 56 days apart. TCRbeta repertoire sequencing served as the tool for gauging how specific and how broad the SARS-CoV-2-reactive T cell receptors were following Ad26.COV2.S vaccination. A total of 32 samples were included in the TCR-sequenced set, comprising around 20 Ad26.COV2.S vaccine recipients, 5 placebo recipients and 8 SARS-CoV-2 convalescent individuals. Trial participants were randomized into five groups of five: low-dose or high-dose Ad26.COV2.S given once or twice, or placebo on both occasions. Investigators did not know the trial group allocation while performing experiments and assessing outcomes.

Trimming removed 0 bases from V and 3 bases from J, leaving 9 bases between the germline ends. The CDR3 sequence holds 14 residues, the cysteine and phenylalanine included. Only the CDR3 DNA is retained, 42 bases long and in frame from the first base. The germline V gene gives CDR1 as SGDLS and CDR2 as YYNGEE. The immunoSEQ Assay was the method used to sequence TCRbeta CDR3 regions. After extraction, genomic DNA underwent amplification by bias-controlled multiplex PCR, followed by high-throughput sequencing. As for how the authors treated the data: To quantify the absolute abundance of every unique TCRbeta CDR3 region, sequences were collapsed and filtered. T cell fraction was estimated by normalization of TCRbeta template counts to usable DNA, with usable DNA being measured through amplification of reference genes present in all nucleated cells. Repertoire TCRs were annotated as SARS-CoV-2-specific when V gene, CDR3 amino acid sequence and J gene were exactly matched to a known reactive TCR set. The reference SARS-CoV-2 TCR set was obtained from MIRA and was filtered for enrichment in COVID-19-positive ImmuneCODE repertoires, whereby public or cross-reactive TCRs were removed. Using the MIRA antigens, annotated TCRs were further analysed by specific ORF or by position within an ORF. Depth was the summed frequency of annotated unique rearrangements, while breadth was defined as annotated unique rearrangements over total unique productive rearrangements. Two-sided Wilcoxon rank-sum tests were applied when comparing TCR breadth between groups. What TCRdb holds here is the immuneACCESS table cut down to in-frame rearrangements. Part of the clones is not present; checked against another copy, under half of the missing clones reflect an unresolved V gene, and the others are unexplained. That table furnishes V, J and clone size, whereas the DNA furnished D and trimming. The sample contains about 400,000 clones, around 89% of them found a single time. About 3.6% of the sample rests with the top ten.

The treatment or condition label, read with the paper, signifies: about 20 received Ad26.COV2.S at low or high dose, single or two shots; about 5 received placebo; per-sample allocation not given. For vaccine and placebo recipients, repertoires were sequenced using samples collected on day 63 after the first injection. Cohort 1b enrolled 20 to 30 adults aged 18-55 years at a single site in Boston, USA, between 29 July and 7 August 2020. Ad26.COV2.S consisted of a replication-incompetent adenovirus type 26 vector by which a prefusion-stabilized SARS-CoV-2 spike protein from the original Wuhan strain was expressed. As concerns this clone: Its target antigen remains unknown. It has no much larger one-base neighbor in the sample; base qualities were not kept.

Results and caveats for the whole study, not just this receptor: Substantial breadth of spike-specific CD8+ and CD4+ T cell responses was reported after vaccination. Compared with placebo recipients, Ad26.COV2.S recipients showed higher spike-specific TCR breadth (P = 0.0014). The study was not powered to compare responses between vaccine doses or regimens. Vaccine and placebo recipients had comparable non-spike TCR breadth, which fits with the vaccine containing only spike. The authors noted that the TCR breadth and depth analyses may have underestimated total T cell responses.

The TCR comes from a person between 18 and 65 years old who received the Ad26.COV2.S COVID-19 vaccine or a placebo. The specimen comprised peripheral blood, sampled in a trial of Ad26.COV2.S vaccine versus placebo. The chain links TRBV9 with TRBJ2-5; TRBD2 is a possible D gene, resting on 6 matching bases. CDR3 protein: CASSVGGDKETQYF. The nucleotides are TGTGCCAGCAGCGTAGGCGGGGATAAAGAGACCCAGTACTTC.